This T cell receptor (beta chain) comes out of a study of response to subunit inactivated influenza vaccine (dated by TCRdb to between 2018 and 2020). Concerning the study at large: Deep quantitative T cell receptor repertoire profiling was used in the study to track responses to a trivalent subunit inactivated influenza vaccine. What the authors observed across the whole study: According to the authors, only a limited number of new T cells may be recruited by each seasonal influenza vaccination.

Libraries were built with RT-PCR. Sequenced using an Illumina HiSeq 2500. TCRdb itself trimmed the public reads at Q25 with fastp, ran MiXCR and retained productive beta chains. Every entry covers one CDR3 protein and lists the most common genes and DNA from its rows. The sample table contains more than 550,000 distinct CDR3 sequences; only one count was recorded for approximately 10% of them. The ten most abundant clones make up approximately 11% of the sample. This clonotype was picked up a small number of times. The specificity of this receptor is unknown. Base qualities are not recorded, but no much larger clone differs from it by a single base. Including cysteine and phenylalanine, the CDR3 has 16 amino acids. Just CDR3 DNA is preserved here, 48 bases in frame from base 1. The same data also contributed to another study, on T cells expressing NK-cell markers. Reported in the second study: TCR beta cDNA libraries were prepared using 5'RACE template switching, which introduced a universal primer site and unique molecular identifiers. In sorted CD3+CD56+NKG2C+, CD3+CD56+NKG2C- and CD3+CD56-NKG2C+ T-cell subsets from several donors, TCR beta-chain repertoires were profiled. Of the eight sequenced donors, seven were found to be HCMV-seropositive and one was found to be HCMV-seronegative. To restrict sorting to alphabetaTCR-expressing T cells, an anti-gammadeltaTCR antibody was added in several experiments. For several donors, the dominant CD3+CD56+NKG2C+ clonotypes were among the top 10 CD8+ clonotypes and accounted for about 1.0-7.5% of CD8+ T cells. Those dominant clonotypes were again the most abundant among CD3+CD56-NKG2C+ cells in a handful of donors, at roughly 25-65%. Whether the expanded NKG2C-expressing T cell clones were specific for HCMV antigens was left unclear. The study sequenced eight donors, all healthy volunteers chosen at random: three men and five women. HCMV-specific IgG was detected in serum with a commercial ELISA kit to determine HCMV serostatus. Ficoll density gradient centrifugation was used to isolate peripheral blood mononuclear cells from blood. Bulk peripheral blood T-cell repertoires were additionally sequenced from unsorted PBMC for over 5 donors. Priming for cDNA synthesis came from the TCR beta constant segment, and two successive PCR amplification steps followed. The libraries were sequenced on Illumina HiSeq 2000/2500, MiSeq or NextSeq, producing 2 x 150 bp reads. MIGEC was used to demultiplex reads and group reads by UMI, and MiTCR was used to assemble and quantify clonotypes. To remove erroneous sequences, TCR cDNA sequences were retained only when supported by two or more reads. The tcR package was used for downstream repertoire analysis, and clonotypes were matched across fractions by CDR3 nucleotide sequence plus V segment. Antigen specificity was annotated against VDJdb with VDJmatch, allowing one amino acid substitution in CDR3.

This chain is built from TRBV21-1 and TRBJ2-1. TRBV21-1 is designated a pseudogene. Here the sequenced sample was PBMCs from blood, taken on the day of vaccination. The TCR sequence derives from a man in his fifties or sixties who received an inactivated influenza vaccine. Donor details come from another sample of the same person, matched by shared clones. The CDR3 region has the sequence CASSKGQLSSYNEQFF. The bases are TGTGCCAGCAGCAAAGGGCAGCTTAGCTCCTACAATGAGCAGTTCTTC.